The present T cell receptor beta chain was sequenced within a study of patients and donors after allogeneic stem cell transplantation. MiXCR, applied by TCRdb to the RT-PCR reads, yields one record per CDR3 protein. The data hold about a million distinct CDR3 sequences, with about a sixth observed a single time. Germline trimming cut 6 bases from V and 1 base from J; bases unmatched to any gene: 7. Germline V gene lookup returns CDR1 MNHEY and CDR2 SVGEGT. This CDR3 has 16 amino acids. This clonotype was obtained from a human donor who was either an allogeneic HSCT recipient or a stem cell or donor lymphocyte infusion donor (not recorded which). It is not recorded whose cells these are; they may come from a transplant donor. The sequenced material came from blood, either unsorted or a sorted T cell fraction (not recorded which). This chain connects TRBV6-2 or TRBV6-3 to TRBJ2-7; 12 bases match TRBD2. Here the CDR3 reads CASSMTSGSPSYEQYF. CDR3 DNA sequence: TGTGCCAGCAGCATGACTAGCGGGAGTCCGTCCTACGAGCAGTACTTC.